Presented here are 10 T cell receptor beta chains from one specimen sequenced in a study of shared clonotypes between healthy human individuals. Method: immunoSEQ multiplex PCR; TCRdb's copy keeps in-frame clones and lacks some. The table has approximately 640,000 clones, less than 80% seen once. Sequencing used memory CD4+ T cells sorted from blood. The sample's subset: CD45RA-negative fraction. The receptors originated from a woman aged 25 to 39 in good health.

The chain recombines TRBV10-3 with TRBJ2-1; TRBD2 is a possible D gene (5 bases). The ends were cut back, 6 bases at V and 0 bases at J, with 9 bases in the middle. CDR3 length: 14 amino acids. Germline V gives CDR1 ENHRY, CDR2 SYGVKD. The CDR3 region has the DNA TGTGCCATCAGGGACGAGGGCTCCTACAATGAGCAGTTCTTC. It is translated as CAIRDEGSYNEQFF.

This clone was counted between two and nine times. J is TRBJ2-3 and V is TRBV19; D ambiguous. The V gene lost 8 bases and the J gene lost 5 bases, with 8 bases spanning the gap. The germline V gene encodes CDR1 LNHDA and CDR2 SQIVND (reference sequence). The CDR3 sequence is 11 residues long. The CDR3 is CASEDLDTQYF. The CDR3 DNA follows: TGTGCCAGTGAGGATCTAGATACGCAGTATTTT.

The rearrangement uses TRBV5-1 and TRBJ2-7; 8 nucleotides align to TRBD2. The junction had 12 bases not matched to a gene; V was cut back by 5 bases and J by 5 bases. Germline CDR1 SGHRS, CDR2 YFSETQ. CDR3 size: 15 residues. The CDR3 nucleotides read TGCGCCAGCAGTCCTTGGGCGGGAGGTGTCCACGAGCAGTACTTC. As protein: CASSPWAGGVHEQYF.

With regard to this clone: Since a much larger clone is just one base distant, this may be a read error. V is TRBV7-9 and J is TRBJ1-1; D ambiguous. The CDR3 extends over 13 amino acids. The V gene lost 3 bases and the J gene lost 1 base, with 6 bases spanning the gap. Germline values: CDR1 SEHNR, CDR2 FQNEAQ (reference sequence). CDR3 loop: CASSFVGNTEAFF. The CDR3 nucleotides read TGTGCCAGCAGCTTTGTGGGGAACACTGAAGCTTTCTTT. The variable domain in full, completed from reference TRBV7-9 and TRBJ1-1, reads DTGVSQNPRHKITKRGQNVTFRCDPISEHNRLYWYRQTLGQGPEFLTYFQNEAQLEKSRLLSDRFSAERPKGSFSTLEIQRTEQGDSAMYLCASSFVGNTEAFFGQGTRLTVV.

This clone was detected a few times. The V and J genes are TRBV30 and TRBJ2-2; 9 nucleotides line up with TRBD1. The CDR3 loop spans 14 amino acids. The V segment lost 5 bases and the J segment 7 bases; nucleotides outside the gene matches: 8. Germline lookup yields CDR1 GTSNPN and CDR2 SVGIG (reference sequence). The DNA for the CDR3 is TGTGCCTGGGGCCGGGACAGGGTTATCGGGGAGCTGTTTTTT. This encodes CAWGRDRVIGELFF.

In regard to this clone: The sample holds other DNA sequences that translate to the same CDR3. The CDR3 reads CASSLGTGGTGETQYF. CDR3 bases: TGTGCCAGCAGCTTGGGGACAGGGGGTACAGGGGAGACCCAGTACTTC. The chain links TRBV5-4 to TRBJ2-5; 10 positions match TRBD1. The CDR3 is made up of 16 amino acids. CDR1 SGHNT and CDR2 YYREEE come from the germline V gene (reference sequence). The junction had 7 bases not matched to a gene; V was cut back by 0 bases and J by 5 bases. The complete variable domain, with remaining parts taken from reference TRBV5-4 and TRBJ2-5, reads ETGVTQSPTHLIKTRGQQVTLRCSSQSGHNTVSWYQQALGQGPQFIFQYYREEENGRGNFPPRFSGLQFPNYSSELNVNALELDDSALYLCASSLGTGGTGETQYFGPGTRLLVL.

The chain couples TRBV19 to TRBJ2-6; TRBD2 is a possible D gene (5 bases). Germline assignment: CDR1 LNHDA and CDR2 SQIVND (reference sequence). The CDR3 contains 15 residues. The ends were cut back, 3 bases at V and 2 bases at J, with 8 bases in the middle. This CDR3 is CASSIPGTGANVLTF. The CDR3 DNA follows: TGTGCCAGTAGTATTCCGGGGACTGGGGCCAACGTCCTGACTTTC.

This clone was counted only a few times. CDR3 bases: TGTGCCAGCTCACCCCACAGGGAAGCGGGCGAGCAGTACTTC. The encoded protein is CASSPHREAGEQYF. J is TRBJ2-7 and V is TRBV18, with D possibly being TRBD1 or TRBD2 (6 bases each). The V end lost 3 bases, the J end lost 6 bases, and 15 bases lay between the germline ends. The CDR3 has 14 amino acids. CDR1 is KGHSH, CDR2 LQKENI, per germline.

This chain uses TRBV27 with TRBJ2-1; perhaps TRBD1 as D (6 bases). From germline, CDR1 is MNHEY and CDR2 SMNVEV (reference sequence). CDR3 length: 13 amino acids. Between the trimmed V and J ends, which lost 7 bases and 7 bases, there was a span of 14 bases. This CDR3 reads CASISDRLNEQFF. As DNA, the CDR3 is TGTGCCAGCATCTCCGACAGGCTAAATGAGCAGTTCTTC.

The chain has TRBV5-8 and TRBJ1-5; D not resolved. CDR1 is SGHTS, CDR2 YDEGEE, per germline. The CDR3 contains 14 residues. Between the trimmed V and J ends, which lost 0 bases and 9 bases, there was a span of 13 bases. For the CDR3, the DNA is TGTGCCAGCAGCTTGGGATGGGGTGGGGTGCCCCAGCATTTT. It codes for CASSLGWGGVPQHF.